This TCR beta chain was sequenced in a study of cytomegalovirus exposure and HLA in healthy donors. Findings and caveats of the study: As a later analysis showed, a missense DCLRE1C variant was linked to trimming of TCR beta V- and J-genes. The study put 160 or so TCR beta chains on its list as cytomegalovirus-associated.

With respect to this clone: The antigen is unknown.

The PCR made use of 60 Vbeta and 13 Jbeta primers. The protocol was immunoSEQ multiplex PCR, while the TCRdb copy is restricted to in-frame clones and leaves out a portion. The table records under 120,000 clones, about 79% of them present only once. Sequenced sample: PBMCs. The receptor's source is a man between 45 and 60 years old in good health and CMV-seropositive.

In DNA, the CDR3 is TGTGCCAGCAGCTTGACGATGACAGGGTATCAAGAGCAGTACTTC. The encoded protein is CASSLTMTGYQEQYF. The V call is TRBV5-4, the J call TRBJ2-7, with 7 nucleotides matching TRBD1. With V trimmed by 1 base and J by 7 bases, 11 bases remained unmatched. There are 15 residues in the CDR3. The germline CDR1 and CDR2 sequences are SGHNT and YYREEE (reference sequence).